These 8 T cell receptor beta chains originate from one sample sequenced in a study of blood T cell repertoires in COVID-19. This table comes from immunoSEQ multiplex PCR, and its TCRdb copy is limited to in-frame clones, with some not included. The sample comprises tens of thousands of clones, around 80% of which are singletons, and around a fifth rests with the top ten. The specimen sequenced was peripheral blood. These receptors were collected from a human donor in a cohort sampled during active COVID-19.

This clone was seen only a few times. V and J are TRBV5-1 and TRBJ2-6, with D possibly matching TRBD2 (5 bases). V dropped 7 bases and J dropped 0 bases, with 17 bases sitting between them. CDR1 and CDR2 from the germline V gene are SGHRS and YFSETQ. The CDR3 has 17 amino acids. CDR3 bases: TGCGCCAGCTCAAACCCGTCGGGGAACTCTGGGGCCAACGTCCTGACTTTC. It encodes CASSNPSGNSGANVLTF.

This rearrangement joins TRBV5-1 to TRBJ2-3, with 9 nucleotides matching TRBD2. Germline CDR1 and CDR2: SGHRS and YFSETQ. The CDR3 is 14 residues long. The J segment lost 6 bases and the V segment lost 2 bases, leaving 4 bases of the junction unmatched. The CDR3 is CASSLGTSMDTQYF. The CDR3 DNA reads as TGCGCCAGCAGCTTAGGGACTAGCATGGATACGCAGTATTTT.

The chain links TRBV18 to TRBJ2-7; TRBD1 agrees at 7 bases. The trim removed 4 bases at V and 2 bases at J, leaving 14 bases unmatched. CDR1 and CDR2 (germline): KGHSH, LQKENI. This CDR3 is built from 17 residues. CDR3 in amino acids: CASSRGATGAETYEQYF. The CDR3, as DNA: TGTGCCAGCTCACGAGGCGCTACAGGGGCCGAGACCTACGAGCAGTACTTC.

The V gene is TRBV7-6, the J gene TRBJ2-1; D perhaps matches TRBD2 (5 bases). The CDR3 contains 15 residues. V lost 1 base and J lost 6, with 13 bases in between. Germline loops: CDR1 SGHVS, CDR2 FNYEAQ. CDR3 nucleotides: TGTGCCAGCAGCTTAGGCCGGGATCCTGCCAATGAGCAGTTCTTC. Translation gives CASSLGRDPANEQFF.

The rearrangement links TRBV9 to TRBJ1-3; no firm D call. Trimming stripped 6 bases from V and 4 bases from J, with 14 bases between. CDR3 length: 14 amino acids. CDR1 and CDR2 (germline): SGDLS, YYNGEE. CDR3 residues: CASTPQTAGNTIYF. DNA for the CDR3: TGTGCCAGCACCCCTCAAACCGCGGGAAACACCATATATTTT.

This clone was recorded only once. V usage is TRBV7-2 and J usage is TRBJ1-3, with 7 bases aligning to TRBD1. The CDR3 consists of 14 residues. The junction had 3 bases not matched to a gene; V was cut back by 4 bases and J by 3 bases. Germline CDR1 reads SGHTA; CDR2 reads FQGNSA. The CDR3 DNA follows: TGTGCCAGCAGCTACAGGGGTTTTGGAAACACCATATATTTT. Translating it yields CASSYRGFGNTIYF.

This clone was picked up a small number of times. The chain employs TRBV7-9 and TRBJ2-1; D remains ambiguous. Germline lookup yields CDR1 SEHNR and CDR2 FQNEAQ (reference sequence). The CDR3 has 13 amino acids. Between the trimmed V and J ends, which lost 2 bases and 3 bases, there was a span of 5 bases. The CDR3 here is CASSLPVYNEQFF. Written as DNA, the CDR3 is TGTGCCAGCAGCTTACCGGTCTACAATGAGCAGTTCTTC.

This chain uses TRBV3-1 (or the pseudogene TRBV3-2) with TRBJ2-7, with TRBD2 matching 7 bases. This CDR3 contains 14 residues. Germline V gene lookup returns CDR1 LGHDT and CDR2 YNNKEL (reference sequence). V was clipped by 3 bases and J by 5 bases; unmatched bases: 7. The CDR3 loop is CASSQRDGGNEQYF. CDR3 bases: TGTGCCAGCAGCCAGAGGGACGGGGGGAACGAGCAGTACTTC.